The present T cell receptor (beta chain) was sequenced within a study of neurological immune-mediated disorders. This clonotype was seen many times. TCRdb recomputed calls from the 5' RACE reads with MiXCR, one row per CDR3 protein. The sample includes just over 30,000 distinct CDR3 sequences, approximately 5.4% of them seen just once. The CDR3 is made up of 19 amino acids. CDR1 is LGHNA and CDR2 is YSLEER in the germline V gene. Trimming shortened V by 0 bases and J by 6 bases, and 27 bases separated the two germline ends. This receptor was taken from a woman aged 45-65 years in good health. Sequenced sample: CD4+ T cells from blood. The chain links TRBV4-3 to TRBJ2-7; tentatively, D is TRBD2 (7 bases). CDR3 nucleotide sequence: TGCGCCAGCAGCCAAGAGGCCAACTTTCGAGGGGGGGACCTCAGCGAGCAGTACTTC. This encodes CASSQEANFRGGDLSEQYF.